These 27 T cell receptor beta chains share one sample of origin, sequenced in a study of identical twins. In TCRdb, the 5' RACE reads were re-called with MiXCR into one record per CDR3 protein. Here the sample spans 200,000 to 300,000 distinct CDR3 sequences, 5.5% to 7% being singletons. The same sample was also used in a study of yellow fever vaccine responses in identical twins.

Source material: memory (CD45RO+) T cells sorted from blood. The receptors here all came from a young woman in good health.

This clonotype was seen ten or more times. This rearrangement joins TRBV5-1 to TRBJ2-4; D call uncertain. Between the trimmed V and J ends, which lost 0 bases and 1 base, there was a span of 5 bases. The CDR3 is made up of 14 amino acids. CDR1 is SGHRS, CDR2 YFSETQ, per germline. The DNA of the CDR3 is TGCGCCAGCAGCTTGGACGGGGCCAAAAACATTCAGTACTTC. This gives the protein CASSLDGAKNIQYF.

The sample holds a few counts of this clonotype. The chain employs TRBV6-1 and TRBJ2-7, with a weak D call TRBD2 (5 bases). CDR3 length: 13 amino acids. The V end was cut by 6 bases, the J end by 1 base, with 10 bases between. The germline V gene encodes CDR1 MNHNS and CDR2 SASEGT. CDR3 in amino acids: CASSRPGSYEQYV. The CDR3 bases are TGTGCCAGCAGCAGGCCGGGGTCCTACGAGCAGTACGTC.

This clonotype came up many times. This chain uses TRBV12-3 or TRBV12-4 with TRBJ2-2; TRBD2 matches 11 bases. J lost 8 bases, V lost 11 bases, and 13 bases had no gene match. CDR3 length: 15 residues. CDR3 in DNA: TGTGCCGTTACCTCGACTAGCGGGGTTCGGGGGGAGCTGTTTTTT. Residues: CAVTSTSGVRGELFF.

This clonotype appeared many times. The V call is TRBV25-1, the J call TRBJ1-1; 7 bases are a match to TRBD1. The CDR3 has 16 amino acids. J gave up 4 bases and V 4 bases, and 12 bases lay outside the gene matches. Germline-derived CDR1 and CDR2 are MGHDK and SYGVNS. The CDR3 region is CASSATRTGESTEAFF. In DNA, the CDR3 is TGTGCCAGCAGTGCAACCCGGACAGGAGAGAGCACTGAAGCTTTCTTT.

J is TRBJ1-1 and V is TRBV5-5; 7 positions agree with TRBD1. Looked up from germline, CDR1 is SGHKS and CDR2 is YYEKEE (reference sequence). V shed 4 bases and J 10 bases; nucleotides not matched to a gene: 10. The CDR3 extends over 13 amino acids. The CDR3: CASSDITGVGAFF. The CDR3 nucleotides read TGTGCCAGCAGCGACATAACAGGGGTCGGAGCTTTCTTT.

There are a few counts of this clonotype. The chain carries TRBV14 and TRBJ2-5; 8 bases line up with TRBD1. The CDR3 is 16 residues long. The V and J ends lost 4 bases and 5 bases, in that order; junction bases with no gene match: 12. In germline, CDR1 is SGHDN, CDR2 FVKESK. The CDR3 nucleotides read TGTGCCAGCAGCCGATTCGGGCAGGGGGCACGCGAGACCCAGTACTTC. Amino acids: CASSRFGQGARETQYF.

The chain joins TRBV20-1 to TRBJ2-1; TRBD2 matches 8 bases. The CDR3 sequence is 14 residues long. The V gene's germline CDR1 is DFQATT and CDR2 SNEGSKA (reference sequence). Trimming took 4 bases from V and 6 from J; bases not matched to a gene: 8. CDR3 amino acids: CSAMLGGAPNEQFF. Here the CDR3 DNA reads TGCAGTGCTATGCTCGGGGGGGCCCCCAATGAGCAGTTCTTC.

The V call is TRBV11-2, the J call TRBJ1-1, with D maybe TRBD1 (5 bases). Germline assignment: CDR1 SGHAT and CDR2 FQNNGV. V gave up 1 base and J gave up 3 bases, with 12 bases separating them. CDR3 length equals 15 residues. CDR3 in amino acids: CASSLGTLGDTEAFF. For the CDR3, the DNA is TGTGCCAGCAGCTTAGGGACCTTGGGGGACACTGAAGCTTTCTTT.

Only a few counts were recorded for this clonotype. The chain carries TRBV6-5 and TRBJ2-1, with 10 bases fitting TRBD2. In germline, CDR1 is MNHEY, CDR2 SVGAGI. The CDR3 extends over 19 amino acids. V shed 4 bases, J shed 1 base, and the junction held 13 bases outside the gene matches. The CDR3 is CASSSQGAGGSNSYNEQFF. The DNA for the CDR3 is TGTGCCAGCAGTTCACAGGGAGCGGGGGGGTCAAATTCCTACAATGAGCAGTTCTTC.

The chain couples TRBV6-1 to TRBJ1-2; 11 bases match TRBD1. J gave up 0 bases and V 5 bases, and 2 bases lay outside the gene matches. Germline V gene sequence: CDR1 MNHNS, CDR2 SASEGT. This CDR3 has 15 residues. CDR3 sequence reads: CASSRDRGANYGYTF. The CDR3, as DNA: TGTGCCAGCAGTAGGGACAGGGGGGCTAACTATGGCTACACCTTC.

This clonotype has more than one count but fewer than ten. The chain has TRBV20-1 and TRBJ2-1, with TRBD2 identical over 7 bases. With V trimmed by 2 bases and J by 7 bases, 14 bases remained unmatched. This CDR3 is built from 16 residues. The germline CDR1 and CDR2 sequences are DFQATT and SNEGSKA (reference sequence). CDR3 in amino acids: CSARRPSGGVLNEQFF. The CDR3 DNA reads TGCAGTGCTAGACGTCCTAGCGGTGGGGTCCTAAATGAGCAGTTCTTC.

This clonotype was counted many times. The gene calls are TRBV5-1 and TRBJ2-1; 7 bases map to TRBD2. Germline V CDR1 and CDR2: SGHRS, YFSETQ. The CDR3 extends over 15 amino acids. V shed 2 bases, J shed 4 bases, and the junction held 6 bases outside the gene matches. CDR3 sequence (DNA): TGCGCCAGCAGCTTTGTGAGGGAGGGTTACAATGAGCAGTTCTTC. It codes for CASSFVREGYNEQFF.

This clonotype was detected many times. The rearrangement links TRBV5-1 to TRBJ2-3, with 10 nucleotides matching TRBD2. CDR3 length: 15 amino acids. Trimming cost V 5 bases and J 5 bases; bases outside gene matches: 8. Germline assignment: CDR1 SGHRS and CDR2 YFSETQ. CDR3 amino acids: CASSPLAGDVDTQYF. In DNA form, the CDR3 reads TGCGCCAGCAGTCCTCTAGCGGGAGATGTAGATACGCAGTATTTT.

The chain's CDR3 is CASSHRTSGSMNEQFF. The CDR3 DNA sequence: TGTGCCAGCAGCCATCGGACTAGCGGGAGTATGAATGAGCAGTTCTTC. V usage is TRBV5-4 and J usage is TRBJ2-1, with 13 bases identical to TRBD2. This CDR3 is 16 amino acids long. The trim removed 4 bases at V and 7 bases at J, leaving 8 bases unmatched. The germline V gene encodes CDR1 SGHNT and CDR2 YYREEE (reference sequence).

This clonotype was observed at least ten times. The J gene is TRBJ2-5, the V gene TRBV12-3 or TRBV12-4; D is perhaps TRBD2 (6 bases). The V end was cut by 6 bases, the J end by 1 base, with 15 bases between. The CDR3 contains 15 residues. CDR3 nucleotides: TGTGCCAGCAGCCGCGGGACTCAACCCCAAGAGACCCAGTACTTC. This sequence encodes CASSRGTQPQETQYF.

The chain couples TRBV15 to TRBJ1-4, with a weak D call TRBD1 (5 bases). V was clipped by 0 bases and J by 4 bases, with 9 bases between them. CDR3 length: 15 amino acids. CDR1 is LNHNV, CDR2 YYDKDF, per germline (reference sequence). CDR3: CATSRDRGVNEKLFF. The CDR3 DNA reads as TGTGCCACCAGCAGAGACCGAGGGGTTAATGAAAAACTGTTTTTT.

This clonotype was counted ten times or more. The genes are TRBV11-2 and TRBJ2-2; D possibly corresponds to TRBD1 (6 bases). The V end was cut by 5 bases, the J end by 4 bases, with 14 bases between. The germline gives CDR1 SGHAT, CDR2 FQNNGV. The CDR3 sequence is 15 residues long. The CDR3 loop reads CASSPYREGTGELFF. CDR3 sequence (DNA): TGTGCCAGCAGCCCCTACAGGGAAGGCACCGGGGAGCTGTTTTTT. Full variable domain (missing parts from reference TRBV11-2 and TRBJ2-2): EAGVAQSPRYKIIEKRQSVAFWCNPISGHATLYWYQQILGQGPKLLIQFQNNGVVDDSQLPKDRFSAERLKGVDSTLKIQPAKLEDSAVYLCASSPYREGTGELFFGEGSRLTVL.

This clonotype has a handful of counts. The rearrangement uses TRBV11-2 and TRBJ2-1; the match to TRBD2 covers 9 bases. Germline assignment: CDR1 SGHAT and CDR2 FQNNGV. This CDR3 spans 14 amino acids. V was clipped by 7 bases and J by 4 bases; unmatched bases: 5. CDR3 nucleotides: TGTGCCAGCACCCTAGCGGGATGGTACAATGAGCAGTTCTTC. It is translated as CASTLAGWYNEQFF.

This clonotype was observed many times. This chain links TRBV6-4 with TRBJ2-3, with 7 bases matching TRBD1. The CDR3 has 14 residues. After removal of 3 bases from V and 3 bases from J, the junction contained 3 bases not matched to a gene. Germline CDR1 and CDR2: MRHNA and SNTAGT. The CDR3 sequence: CASSEGGETDTQYF. CDR3 nucleotides: TGTGCCAGCAGTGAAGGGGGCGAGACAGATACGCAGTATTTT.

This clonotype has only a few counts. This may stem from a read error, because a much larger clone lies one nucleotide away. The rearrangement uses TRBV12-3 or TRBV12-4 and TRBJ2-5; D gene uncertain. V dropped 1 base and J dropped 3 bases, with 3 bases sitting between them. CDR3 size: 12 residues. The CDR3 coding sequence is TGTGCCAGCAGTTTAGTCGAAGAGACCCAGTACTTC. Translated: CASSLVEETQYF.

This clonotype was counted ten times or more. V and J are TRBV14 and TRBJ2-4, with TRBD1 identical over 10 bases. Germline CDR1 is SGHDN and CDR2 is FVKESK. The CDR3 runs to 12 residues. J gave up 16 bases and V 4 bases, and 7 bases lay outside the gene matches. In DNA form, the CDR3 reads TGTGCCAGCAGCCTAAGGACAGGGGGGATCTACTTC. This codes for CASSLRTGGIYF.

Ten or more counts support this clonotype. V and J are TRBV5-1 and TRBJ2-7, with D perhaps matching TRBD2 (5 bases). Germline CDR1 SGHRS, CDR2 YFSETQ. V dropped 0 bases and J dropped 6 bases, with 22 bases sitting between them. The CDR3 has 17 residues. The CDR3 sequence is CASSLGLASPFHCEQYV. DNA for the CDR3: TGCGCCAGCAGCTTGGGTCTTGCTAGCCCCTTTCACTGCGAGCAGTACGTC.

In this sample, this clonotype turned up a few times. The chain couples TRBV11-2 to TRBJ2-1; D is uncertain. Germline V gene data show CDR1 as SGHAT and CDR2 as FQNNGV. V lost 4 bases and J 0 bases, leaving 10 bases between the germline ends. The CDR3 sequence is 15 residues long. The CDR3 region has the DNA TGTGCCAGCAGCTCCAAACCGGGCTCCTACAATGAGCAGTTCTTC. Encoded protein: CASSSKPGSYNEQFF.

V usage is TRBV10-3 and J usage is TRBJ2-7; weak D call: TRBD1 (5 bases). The CDR3 consists of 13 residues. Looked up from germline, CDR1 is ENHRY and CDR2 is SYGVKD. The V end was cut by 2 bases, the J end by 4 bases, with 9 bases between. The DNA of the CDR3 is TGTGCCATCAGTGAGGGACATCGATACGAGCAGTACGTC. It codes for CAISEGHRYEQYV.

This clonotype was seen at least ten times. The chain joins TRBV7-9 to TRBJ2-7; D gene uncertain. Trimming took 5 bases from V and 3 from J, leaving 11 bases between them. Per the germline V gene, CDR1 is SEHNR and CDR2 is FQNEAQ (reference sequence). The CDR3 consists of 13 residues. As DNA, the CDR3 is TGTGCCAGCAGCAAGCCTGAATTCTACGAGCAGTACTTC. Translated: CASSKPEFYEQYF.

In its sample, this clonotype was seen a few times. The chain joins TRBV20-1 to TRBJ2-4; 7 nucleotides align to TRBD2. The germline V gene has CDR1 DFQATT and CDR2 SNEGSKA (reference sequence). The length of the CDR3 is 14 residues. After removal of 3 bases from V and 1 base from J, the junction contained 3 bases not matched to a gene. The CDR3 DNA reads TGCAGTGCTAGCCTACTAGCGGCCAAAAACATTCAGTACTTC. As protein: CSASLLAAKNIQYF.

This clonotype has a handful of counts. This chain connects TRBV3-1 to TRBJ2-1; D gene unclear. CDR3 length equals 13 residues. V gave up 4 bases and J gave up 5 bases, with 9 bases separating them. Germline V gene data show CDR1 as LGHDT and CDR2 as YNNKEL (reference sequence). The CDR3 DNA reads TGTGCCAGCAGCCCGATGACAAACAATGAGCAGTTCTTC. This sequence encodes CASSPMTNNEQFF.